A selection of T cell receptor beta chains follows, all from one sample in a study of blood T cell repertoires in COVID-19. Using immunoSEQ multiplex PCR, the repertoire was profiled, and TCRdb retains in-frame clones only, with some absent. The top ten clones hold around 6.6% of a sample with 120,000 or so clones, about three quarters of them seen once. The sample taken for sequencing was peripheral blood. Receptors originate from a man between 70 and 80 years old with acute or convalescent COVID-19. The conserved cysteine and the conserved F or W are not part of the CDR3 here.

J: TRBJ1-3; V: TRBV21-1; CDR3: ASSKGEDASGNTIY
J: TRBJ1-1; V: TRBV23-1; CDR3: ASSPHDRGLLSTEAF
J: TRBJ1-4; V: TRBV7-8; CDR3: ASSPEYRVAEKLF
J: TRBJ2-1; V: TRBV5-1; CDR3: ASSLRLAANAYNEQF
J: TRBJ2-1; V: TRBV5-8; CDR3: ASRRGTYNEQF
J: TRBJ2-6; V: TRBV5-1; CDR3: ASSLPGTGANVLT
J: TRBJ1-5; V: TRBV28; CDR3: ASRSGGRNQPQH
J: TRBJ2-7; V: TRBV24-1; CDR3: ATSDGTSGYEQY
J: TRBJ1-1; V: TRBV30; CDR3: AWSLGQGRFMNTEAF
J: TRBJ1-4; V: TRBV30; CDR3: AWSGRPEDEKLF
J: TRBJ1-4; V: TRBV30; CDR3: AWRAGGGEKLF
J: TRBJ2-1; V: TRBV5-1; CDR3: ASSSPRGRLAGDYNEQF
J: TRBJ2-7; V: TRBV21-1; CDR3: ASSHFLRELCYEQY
J: TRBJ2-3; V: TRBV18; CDR3: ASSTRQGGADTQY
J: TRBJ1-2; V: TRBV28; CDR3: ASRGTAYYGYT
J: TRBJ1-1; V: TRBV15; CDR3: ATSRAGTANTEAF
J: TRBJ2-1; V: TRBV6-1; CDR3: ASSENRAFSYNEQF
J: TRBJ1-5; V: TRBV2; CDR3: ATSGLYSNQPQH
J: TRBJ1-1; V: TRBV28; CDR3: ASIRTGGVGTEAF
J: TRBJ2-1; V: TRBV2; CDR3: ASKDRGYNEQF
J: TRBJ2-3; V: TRBV29-1; CDR3: SVERQGAGDTQY
J: TRBJ2-5; V: TRBV6-5; CDR3: ASSLQGKRFGETQY